The 3 T cell receptor beta chains below all came from one sample that was sequenced in a study of radiotherapy plus CTLA-4 blockade in lung cancer. Clones were sequenced by immunoSEQ multiplex PCR, and TCRdb holds only the in-frame ones, with some missing. The sample holds roughly 100,000 clones, roughly four fifths seen once. The specimen was peripheral blood, collected from a patient treated with radiotherapy plus ipilimumab. These TCRs come from a human donor with non-small cell lung cancer that progressed on radiotherapy plus ipilimumab.

This clone occurred once. The sample holds other DNA sequences that translate to the same CDR3. The rearrangement uses TRBV7-9 and TRBJ1-1, with 7 bases that match TRBD1. The ends lost 3 bases at V and 1 base at J; junction bases unmatched: 11. The CDR3 runs to 17 residues. Germline CDR1 SEHNR, CDR2 FQNEAQ (reference sequence). As DNA, the CDR3 is TGTGCCAGCAGCTTTTCCCGCCCAGGGGGGCAGAACACTGAAGCTTTCTTT. It translates to CASSFSRPGGQNTEAFF.

The chain is built from TRBV30 and TRBJ2-3; 7 nucleotides line up with TRBD1. The V gene end was trimmed by 2 bases and the J gene end by 1 base; junction bases not matched to a gene: 3. The germline V gene encodes CDR1 GTSNPN and CDR2 SVGIG (reference sequence). This CDR3 spans 14 amino acids. CDR3 DNA sequence: TGTGCCTGGAGTTTAGGACAGGGCACAGATACGCAGTATTTT. It codes for CAWSLGQGTDTQYF.

V and J are TRBV7-9 and TRBJ1-1; the D gene is possibly TRBD1 (6 bases). Trimming removed 8 bases at V and 7 bases at J, with 11 bases between. Per germline, CDR1 SEHNR and CDR2 FQNEAQ (reference sequence). This CDR3 contains 11 residues. CDR3 sequence (DNA): TGTGCCAGCGGTCGGACAGATGAAGCTTTCTTT. This gives the protein CASGRTDEAFF. Drawing the rest from reference TRBV7-9 and TRBJ1-1, the complete variable domain is DTGVSQNPRHKITKRGQNVTFRCDPISEHNRLYWYRQTLGQGPEFLTYFQNEAQLEKSRLLSDRFSAERPKGSFSTLEIQRTEQGDSAMYLCASGRTDEAFFGQGTRLTVV.